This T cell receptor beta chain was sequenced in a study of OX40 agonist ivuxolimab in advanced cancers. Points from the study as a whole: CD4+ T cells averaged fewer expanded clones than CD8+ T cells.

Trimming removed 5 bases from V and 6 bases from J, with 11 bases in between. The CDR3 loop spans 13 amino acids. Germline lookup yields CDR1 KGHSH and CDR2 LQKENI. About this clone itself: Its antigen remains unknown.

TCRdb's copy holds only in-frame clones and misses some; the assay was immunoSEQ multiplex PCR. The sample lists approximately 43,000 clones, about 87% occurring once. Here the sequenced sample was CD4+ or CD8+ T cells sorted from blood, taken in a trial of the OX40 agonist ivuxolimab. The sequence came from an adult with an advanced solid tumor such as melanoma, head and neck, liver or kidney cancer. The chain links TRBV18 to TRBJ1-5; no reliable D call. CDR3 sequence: CASSNYPGQPQHF. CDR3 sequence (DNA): TGTGCCAGCTCAAACTACCCCGGTCAGCCCCAGCATTTT.